The clone carrying this T cell receptor (beta chain) has ten or more counts. Its target is not known. The sample belongs to a study of Graves' ophthalmopathy and Graves' hyperthyroidism. Across the study: Pretreatment peripheral blood was obtained at initial diagnosis.

General observations from the study: Sensitivity of 85% to 90% and specificity of around 80% were achieved when a 13-signature model separated ophthalmopathy from stable hyperthyroidism.

Ophthalmopathic donors had moderate-to-severe activity, CAS ≥3 and NOSPECS ≥4, with disease that had lasted under 3 months. Patients were excluded if they had other autoimmune diseases or uncontrolled infections, and likewise if pregnancy or lactation applied. CDR1 MNHEY and CDR2 SVGEGT come from the germline V gene. The CDR3 covers 11 residues. The V end lost 8 bases, the J end lost 1 base, and 5 bases lay between the germline ends. The authors amplified TCR beta CDR3 regions from RNA transcripts. Second-round multiplex PCR came after a first-round RT-PCR that employed HTBI primers. A single record per CDR3 protein comes from TCRdb applying MiXCR to the multiplex PCR reads. The repertoire holds around 340,000 distinct CDR3 sequences, with about a sixth as singletons.

This chain connects TRBV6-2 or TRBV6-3 to TRBJ1-1, with D hard to call. Material: peripheral blood. This receptor was obtained from an adult man with Graves' ophthalmopathy. This CDR3 is CASVGNTEAFF. The CDR3, as DNA: TGTGCCAGCGTTGGGAACACTGAAGCTTTCTTT.